Ten or more counts support the clone carrying this TCR beta chain. The antigen is not known. These data originate in a study of read filtering for tumor transcriptome and immune sequencing. Molecular barcoded adaptors covering alpha/delta and beta/gamma chains were used on roughly 400 ng RNA. TCRdb re-analysed the reads in MiXCR, keeping a single row per CDR3 protein. Of approximately 6,200 distinct CDR3 sequences listed, less than 25% were seen once; the top ten hold roughly 24%. The CDR3 totals 13 residues. V gave up 5 bases and J gave up 7 bases; unmatched junction bases: 7. The V gene's germline CDR1 is SGHAT and CDR2 FQNNGV. Broader study findings: In IR-seq, single-read clonotypes were roughly 82% of clonotypes but approximately 4% of reads.

Sequenced: a population of CD138-negative cells sorted from bone marrow. This chain links TRBV11-2 with TRBJ1-1, with 7 bases that match TRBD1. This TCR came from a donor at least 40 years old with multiple myeloma. The CDR3 spells CASSTARDSEAFF. The CDR3 DNA is TGTGCCAGCAGCACCGCGCGGGACAGTGAAGCTTTCTTT.